This T cell receptor (beta chain) came from a study of response to subunit inactivated influenza vaccine. Study-level findings and limits: Authors suggested each seasonal flu vaccination may recruit only limited numbers of new T cells.

In TCRdb, the RT-PCR reads were re-called with MiXCR into one record per CDR3 protein. This table has about 240,000 distinct CDR3 sequences, 10% to 15% appearing once. With respect to this clonotype: Its antigen is as yet unknown.

This receptor was obtained from a man in his fifties or sixties who received an inactivated influenza vaccine. The specimen comprised non-naive T cells sorted from PBMCs, sampled less than 15 days before vaccination.

CDR3 in amino acids: CATSDSPRLAGGRKTQYF. The CDR3 bases are TGTGCCACCAGTGACTCCCCTCGACTAGCGGGGGGGCGGAAGACCCAGTACTTC. The V gene is TRBV24-1, the J gene TRBJ2-5, with 14 bases aligning to TRBD2. The germline CDR1 and CDR2 sequences are KGHDR and SFDVKD. Germline trimming cut 4 bases from V and 6 bases from J; bases unmatched to any gene: 12. The CDR3 length is 18 residues.